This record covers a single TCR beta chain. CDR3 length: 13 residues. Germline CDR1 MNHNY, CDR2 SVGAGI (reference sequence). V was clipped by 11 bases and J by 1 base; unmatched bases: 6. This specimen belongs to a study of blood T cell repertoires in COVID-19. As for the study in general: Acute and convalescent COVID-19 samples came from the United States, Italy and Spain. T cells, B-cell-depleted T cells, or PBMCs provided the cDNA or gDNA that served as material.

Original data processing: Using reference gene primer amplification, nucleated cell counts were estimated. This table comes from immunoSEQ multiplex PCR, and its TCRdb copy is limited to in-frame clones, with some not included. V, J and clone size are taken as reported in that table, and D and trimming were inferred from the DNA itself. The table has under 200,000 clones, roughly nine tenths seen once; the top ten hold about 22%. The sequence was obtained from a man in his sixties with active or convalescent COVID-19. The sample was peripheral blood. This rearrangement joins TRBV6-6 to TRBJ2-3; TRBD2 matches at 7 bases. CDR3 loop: CASERGGTDTQYF. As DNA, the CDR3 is TGTGCCTCCGAGCGGGGAGGCACAGATACGCAGTATTTT.